Below, 22 T cell receptor beta chains from the same sample are listed, as sequenced in a study of CD8 T cells in ankylosing spondylitis. Each CDR3 protein is one row after TCRdb ran MiXCR on the 5' RACE reads. Seen here are 150,000 to 200,000 distinct CDR3 sequences, 10% to 15% observed once, and the top ten hold approximately 10%. Sequencing was done on a sample of blood, either unsorted or a sorted T cell fraction (not recorded which). The receptor source for this set is a female donor with ankylosing spondylitis or in good health (not recorded which).

Note on this clonotype: This clone may be a read error of a much larger clone one base away. The chain has TRBV7-2 and TRBJ1-3, with D unresolved. CDR1 and CDR2 from the germline V gene are SGHTA and FQGNSA. CDR3 length equals 15 residues. The CDR3 DNA follows: TGTGCCAGCAGCTTAGCCCCTGGCCCTGGAAACCCCATATATTTT. It codes for CASSLAPGPGNPIYF.

This clonotype was seen many times. V usage is TRBV12-3 or TRBV12-4 and J usage is TRBJ1-2; TRBD1 aligns across 7 bases. This CDR3 has 13 amino acids. Unmatched junction bases numbered 9, after V lost 6 bases and J lost 8 bases. The CDR3 region is CASRMGQFRGYTF. The CDR3 region has the DNA TGTGCCAGCAGGATGGGACAGTTTAGGGGCTACACCTTC.

This clonotype appeared a few times. This chain uses TRBV12-3 or TRBV12-4 with TRBJ1-2; D call uncertain. The CDR3 runs to 13 residues. V was cut by 7 bases and J by 2 bases, with 11 bases left in between. The chain's CDR3 is CASNEGRNYGYTF. As DNA, the CDR3 is TGTGCCAGCAACGAAGGACGGAACTATGGCTACACCTTC.

For this clonotype: Since a much larger clone is just one base distant, this may be a read error. This chain links TRBV29-1 with TRBJ1-3; D gene ambiguous. In germline, CDR1 is SQVTM, CDR2 ANQGSEA. The CDR3 has 12 residues. V was pared by 7 bases and J by 8 bases, with 15 bases between. CDR3 bases: TGCAGCGCCGGCGATCTAAAGGACACCATATATTTT. Translated, it gives CSAGDLKDTIYF. Variable domain in full (rest from reference TRBV29-1 and TRBJ1-3): SAVISQKPSRDICQRGTSLTIQCQVDSQVTMMFWYRQQPGQSLTLIATANQGSEATYESGFVIDKFPISRPNLTFSTLTVSNMSPEDSSIYLCSAGDLKDTIYFGEGSWLTVV.

This clonotype was counted between two and nine times. This chain joins TRBV20-1 and TRBJ1-5; D unresolved. V was clipped by 6 bases and J by 5 bases, with 11 bases between them. Per the germline V gene, CDR1 is DFQATT and CDR2 is SNEGSKA (reference sequence). The CDR3 has 12 amino acids. CDR3: CSAPVRDQPQHF. CDR3 in DNA: TGCAGTGCGCCCGTTAGGGATCAGCCCCAGCATTTT.

This clonotype was recorded a few times. Its ends do not fully match the called genes, so a read error is possible. CDR3 residues: CASREAGGSGVNEQFF. CDR3 nucleotide sequence: TGTGCCAGCAGGGAAGCGGGGGGTTCAGGTGTAAATGAGCAGTTCTTC. The chain uses TRBV2 and TRBJ2-1, with 9 positions matching TRBD2. The CDR3 length is 16 residues. Germline-derived CDR1 and CDR2 are SNHLY and FYNNEI.

This clonotype was seen ten or more times. The chain uses TRBV7-3 and TRBJ2-5, with TRBD2 as a possible D gene (6 bases). V lost 5 bases to trimming and J lost 2 bases, with 9 bases between them. This CDR3 is 13 amino acids long. Germline V CDR1 and CDR2: SGHTA, FQGTGA. For the CDR3, the DNA is TGTGCCAGCAGCCGGAGCGGGCAAGAGACCCAGTACTTC. Protein sequence: CASSRSGQETQYF.

This clonotype was seen at least ten times. The chain carries TRBV5-6 and TRBJ2-2; D is ambiguous. Per germline, CDR1 SGHDT and CDR2 YYEEEE. The CDR3 contains 12 residues. V shed 3 bases and J shed 5 bases, with 5 bases lying between them. CDR3 nucleotide sequence: TGTGCCAGCAGCTCTATTACCGGGGAGCTGTTTTTT. Translating it yields CASSSITGELFF. Full variable domain (missing parts from reference TRBV5-6 and TRBJ2-2): DAGVTQSPTHLIKTRGQQVTLRCSPKSGHDTVSWYQQALGQGPQFIFQYYEEEERQRGNFPDRFSGHQFPNYSSELNVNALLLGDSALYLCASSSITGELFFGEGSRLTVL.

This clonotype was recorded at least ten times. This rearrangement joins TRBV18 to TRBJ2-7; 8 nucleotides match TRBD2. Looked up from germline, CDR1 is KGHSH and CDR2 is LQKENI. CDR3 size: 14 residues. Trimming took 2 bases from V and 3 from J; bases not matched to a gene: 3. The CDR3, as DNA: TGTGCCAGCTCACCATGGAGCGGGAGCTACGAGCAGTACTTC. Translation: CASSPWSGSYEQYF.

With regard to this clonotype: Possible read error: a much larger clone is one base away. The CDR3 DNA follows: TGTGCCAGCGGCCAAACGGGCAGGGGTAGTCAGCCCCAGCATTTT. This gives the protein CASGQTGRGSQPQHF. The J gene is TRBJ1-5, the V gene TRBV12-3 or TRBV12-4; maybe TRBD1 (6 bases). The V gene lost 8 bases and the J gene lost 6 bases, with 20 bases spanning the gap. The CDR3 covers 15 residues.

This clonotype has ten or more counts. The chain is built from TRBV5-1 and TRBJ2-3; the match to TRBD2 covers 7 bases. V shed 5 bases and J 6 bases; nucleotides not matched to a gene: 9. The CDR3 covers 14 residues. Germline lookup yields CDR1 SGHRS and CDR2 YFSETQ. The CDR3 DNA follows: TGCGCCAGCAGGCTAGCGGATAATGACGATACGCAGTATTTT. Its translation: CASRLADNDDTQYF.

This clonotype was observed many times. The germline gene is not matched at one end of the junction; a read error may be the cause. The chain combines TRBV5-1 with TRBJ2-3; tentative D call: TRBD2 (5 bases). This CDR3 is 14 amino acids long. In germline, CDR1 is SGHRS, CDR2 YFSETQ. The CDR3 loop is CASSPGLATDTQYF. In nucleotides, the CDR3 is TGTGCCAGCAGCCCAGGCCTAGCAACAGATACGCAGTATTTT.

This clonotype was seen a few times. This rearrangement joins TRBV5-5 to TRBJ1-5; the D is unclear. Trimming cost V 0 bases and J 3 bases, with 13 bases left between them. The CDR3 covers 16 residues. Germline CDR1 reads SGHKS; CDR2 reads YYEKEE (reference sequence). The CDR3 coding sequence is TGTGCCAGCAGCTTGGCCCCGACGGTCGACAATCAGCCCCAGCATTTT. Its translation is CASSLAPTVDNQPQHF. The variable domain in full, with the rest retrieved from reference TRBV5-5 and TRBJ1-5, is DAGVTQSPTHLIKTRGQQVTLRCSPISGHKSVSWYQQVLGQGPQFIFQYYEKEERGRGNFPDRFSARQFPNYSSELNVNALLLGDSALYLCASSLAPTVDNQPQHFGDGTRLSIL.

The V gene is TRBV20-1, the J gene TRBJ2-5; D possibly corresponds to TRBD1 (5 bases). The V gene lost 3 bases and the J gene lost 2 bases, with 16 bases spanning the gap. CDR3 length equals 15 residues. The germline gives CDR1 DFQATT, CDR2 SNEGSKA (reference sequence). This chain's CDR3 is CSARTPQGRQETQYF. Here the CDR3 DNA reads TGCAGTGCTAGGACCCCTCAGGGTCGGCAAGAGACCCAGTACTTC.

In its sample, this clonotype was seen many times. CDR3 sequence (DNA): TGTGCCAGCAGTGCTTTTAGGGTCGACGCTGAAGCTTTCTTT. Translation gives CASSAFRVDAEAFF. The rearrangement links TRBV6-1 to TRBJ1-1; D unresolved. From germline, CDR1 is MNHNS and CDR2 SASEGT. The CDR3 is made up of 14 amino acids. Between the trimmed V and J ends, which lost 4 bases and 6 bases, there was a span of 15 bases.

This clonotype was detected ten times or more. The chain has TRBV12-3 or TRBV12-4 and TRBJ2-2; no clear D gene. Trimming removed 3 bases from V and 9 bases from J, with 11 bases in between. CDR3 length equals 13 residues. The CDR3 here is CASSFLPERELFF. For the CDR3, the DNA is TGTGCCAGCAGTTTCTTGCCAGAGAGGGAGCTGTTTTTT.

In the case of this clonotype: A much larger clone differs by one base, so this may be a read error. This chain uses TRBV5-1 with TRBJ2-7; TRBD2 matches 10 bases. Trimming cost V 3 bases and J 5 bases; bases outside gene matches: 11. This CDR3 spans 16 amino acids. Germline-derived CDR1 and CDR2 are SGHRS and YFSETQ. CDR3 loop: CASSSLLAGGLDEQYF. In nucleotides, the CDR3 is TGCGCCAGCAGCTCCCTGTTAGCGGGAGGACTTGACGAGCAGTACTTC.

This clonotype was detected a few times. The gene calls are TRBV25-1 and TRBJ2-7; unclear D gene. Germline V gene lookup returns CDR1 MGHDK and CDR2 SYGVNS. There are 13 residues in the CDR3. V lost 6 bases and J lost 6, with 15 bases in between. The CDR3 bases are TGTGCCAGCAGCCCGAACTGGAACCGCGAGCAGTACTTC. Its translation: CASSPNWNREQYF.

The chain is built from TRBV20-1 and TRBJ2-7; D may be TRBD2 (5 bases). V lost 4 bases and J 2 bases, leaving 15 bases between the germline ends. Germline V lookup: CDR1 DFQATT, CDR2 SNEGSKA (reference sequence). The CDR3 consists of 14 residues. The CDR3 is CSATPERPPYEQYF. DNA of the CDR3: TGCAGTGCTACCCCGGAGCGGCCTCCCTACGAGCAGTACTTC.

This clonotype has at least ten counts. The chain joins TRBV20-1 to TRBJ2-5; TRBD1 agrees at 8 bases. The CDR3 covers 11 residues. Germline CDR1 and CDR2: DFQATT and SNEGSKA (reference sequence). CDR3 protein: CSRDRKETQYF. The CDR3 DNA is TGCAGCCGGGACAGGAAAGAGACCCAGTACTTC.

This clonotype was seen many times. The rearrangement uses TRBV20-1 and TRBJ2-1; D gene ambiguous. The CDR3 runs 11 residues. With 7 bases removed from V and 5 bases from J, the gap between germline ends came to 9 bases. The germline CDR1 and CDR2 sequences are DFQATT and SNEGSKA (reference sequence). DNA of the CDR3: TGCAGTGGGACCGTTAACAATGAGCAGTTCTTC. This translates into CSGTVNNEQFF.

This clonotype was recorded a few times. The genes are TRBV7-2 and TRBJ2-5; a possible D gene is TRBD2 (5 bases). CDR3 length equals 14 residues. Germline assignment: CDR1 SGHTA and CDR2 FQGNSA. Trimming took off 5 bases at V and 0 bases at J, with 10 bases between the two ends. DNA of the CDR3: TGTGCCAGCAGCCCTTCGAGGGACCAAGAGACCCAGTACTTC. This encodes CASSPSRDQETQYF.